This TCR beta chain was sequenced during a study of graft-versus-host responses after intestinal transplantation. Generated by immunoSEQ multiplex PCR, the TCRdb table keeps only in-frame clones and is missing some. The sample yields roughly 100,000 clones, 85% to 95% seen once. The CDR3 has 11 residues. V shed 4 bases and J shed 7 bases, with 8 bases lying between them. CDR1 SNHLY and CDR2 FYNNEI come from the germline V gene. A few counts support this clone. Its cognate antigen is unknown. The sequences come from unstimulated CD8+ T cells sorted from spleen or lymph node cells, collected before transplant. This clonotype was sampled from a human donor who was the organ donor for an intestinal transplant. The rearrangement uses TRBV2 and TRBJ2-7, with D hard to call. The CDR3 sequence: CASSGSGEQYF. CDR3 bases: TGTGCCAGCAGTGGTTCCGGGGAGCAGTACTTC.